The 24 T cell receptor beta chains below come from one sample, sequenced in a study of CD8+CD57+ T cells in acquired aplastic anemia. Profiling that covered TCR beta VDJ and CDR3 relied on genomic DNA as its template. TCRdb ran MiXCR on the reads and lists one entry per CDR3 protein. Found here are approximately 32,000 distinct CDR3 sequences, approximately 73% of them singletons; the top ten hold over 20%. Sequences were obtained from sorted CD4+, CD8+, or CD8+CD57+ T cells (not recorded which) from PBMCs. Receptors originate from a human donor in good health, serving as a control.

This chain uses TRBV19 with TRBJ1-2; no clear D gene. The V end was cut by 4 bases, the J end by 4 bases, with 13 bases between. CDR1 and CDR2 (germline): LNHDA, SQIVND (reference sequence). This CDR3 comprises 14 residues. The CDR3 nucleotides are TGTGCCAGTAGTACTCCTGACGGAGTCTATGGCTACACCTTC. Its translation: CASSTPDGVYGYTF.

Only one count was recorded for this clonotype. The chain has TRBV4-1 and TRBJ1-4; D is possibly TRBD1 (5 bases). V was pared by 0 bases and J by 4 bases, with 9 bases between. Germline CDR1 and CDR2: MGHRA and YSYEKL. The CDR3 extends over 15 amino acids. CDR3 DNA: TGCGCCAGCAGCCAAGAGGCAGGGCGTAATGAAAAACTGTTTTTT. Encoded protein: CASSQEAGRNEKLFF.

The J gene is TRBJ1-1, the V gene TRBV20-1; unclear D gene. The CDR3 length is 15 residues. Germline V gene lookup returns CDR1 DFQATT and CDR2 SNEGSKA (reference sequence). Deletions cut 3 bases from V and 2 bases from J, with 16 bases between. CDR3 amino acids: CSARRVLGSNTEAFF. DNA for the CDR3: TGCAGTGCTAGGCGGGTCCTCGGGTCCAACACTGAAGCTTTCTTT.

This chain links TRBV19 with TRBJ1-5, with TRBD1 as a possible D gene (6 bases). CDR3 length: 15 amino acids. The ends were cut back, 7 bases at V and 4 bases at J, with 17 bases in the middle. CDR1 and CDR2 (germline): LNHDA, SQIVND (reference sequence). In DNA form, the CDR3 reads TGTGCCAGTATTCCTAGGGGGGCTCAGAATCAGCCCCAGCATTTT. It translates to CASIPRGAQNQPQHF.

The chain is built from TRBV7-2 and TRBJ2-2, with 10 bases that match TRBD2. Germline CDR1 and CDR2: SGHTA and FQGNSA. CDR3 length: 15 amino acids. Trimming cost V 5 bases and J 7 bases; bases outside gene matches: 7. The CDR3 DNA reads TGTGCCAGCAGCCCGAGCGGGGGGGCCAACGGGGAGCTGTTTTTT. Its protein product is CASSPSGGANGELFF.

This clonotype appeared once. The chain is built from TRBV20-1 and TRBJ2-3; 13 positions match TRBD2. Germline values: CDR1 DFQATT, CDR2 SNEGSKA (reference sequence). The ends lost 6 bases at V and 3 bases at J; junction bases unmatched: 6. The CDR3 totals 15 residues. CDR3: CSAQTSGGSTDTQYF. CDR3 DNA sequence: TGCAGTGCACAGACTAGCGGGGGGTCTACAGATACGCAGTATTTT.

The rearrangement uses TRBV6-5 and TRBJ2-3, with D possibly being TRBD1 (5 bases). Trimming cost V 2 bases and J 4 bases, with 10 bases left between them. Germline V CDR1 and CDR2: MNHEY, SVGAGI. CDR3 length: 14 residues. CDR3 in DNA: TGTGCCAGCAGTTACGGAGAAGGGGCAGATACGCAGTATTTT. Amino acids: CASSYGEGADTQYF.

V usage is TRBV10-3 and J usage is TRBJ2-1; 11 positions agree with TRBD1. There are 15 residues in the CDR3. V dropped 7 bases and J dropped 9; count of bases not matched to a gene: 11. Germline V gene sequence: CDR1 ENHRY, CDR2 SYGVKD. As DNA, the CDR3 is TGTGCCATCACCCAGGGGGGACAGGGGGGAGGTGAGCAGTTCTTC. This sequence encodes CAITQGGQGGGEQFF.

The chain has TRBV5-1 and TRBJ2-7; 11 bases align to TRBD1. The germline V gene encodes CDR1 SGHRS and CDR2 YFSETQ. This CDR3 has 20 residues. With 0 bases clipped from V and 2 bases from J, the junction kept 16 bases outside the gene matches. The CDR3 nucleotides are TGCGCCAGCAGCTTGGCGAGGACAGGGGGCTCGCGGGATCCTACCTACGAGCAGTACTTC. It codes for CASSLARTGGSRDPTYEQYF. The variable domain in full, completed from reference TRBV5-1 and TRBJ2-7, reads KAGVTQTPRYLIKTRGQQVTLSCSPISGHRSVSWYQQTPGQGLQFLFEYFSETQRNKGNFPGRFSGRQFSNSRSEMNVSTLELGDSALYLCASSLARTGGSRDPTYEQYFGPGTRLTVT.

CDR3 coding DNA: TGTGCCAGCAGTTCCGGACAGGGGCGGTACGAGCAGTACTTC. Its translation is CASSSGQGRYEQYF. V usage is TRBV6-2 or TRBV6-3 and J usage is TRBJ2-7, with 9 bases aligning to TRBD1. Germline V gene data show CDR1 as MNHEY and CDR2 as SVGEGT. The CDR3 contains 14 residues. V lost 4 bases and J lost 4; bases outside the gene matches: 5.

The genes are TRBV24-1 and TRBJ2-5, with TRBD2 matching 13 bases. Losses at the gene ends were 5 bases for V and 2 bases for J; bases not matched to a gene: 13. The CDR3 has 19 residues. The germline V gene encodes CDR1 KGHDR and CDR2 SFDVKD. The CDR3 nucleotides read TGTGCCACCAGTGTGTTGGGAGGACTAGCGGGAGTCCGGCAAGAGACCCAGTACTTC. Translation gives CATSVLGGLAGVRQETQYF.

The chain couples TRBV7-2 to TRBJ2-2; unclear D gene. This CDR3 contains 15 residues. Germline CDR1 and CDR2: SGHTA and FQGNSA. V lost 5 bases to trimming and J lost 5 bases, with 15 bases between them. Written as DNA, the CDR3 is TGTGCCAGCAGCCCCCTCGTAGACCTGACCGGGGAGCTGTTTTTT. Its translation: CASSPLVDLTGELFF.

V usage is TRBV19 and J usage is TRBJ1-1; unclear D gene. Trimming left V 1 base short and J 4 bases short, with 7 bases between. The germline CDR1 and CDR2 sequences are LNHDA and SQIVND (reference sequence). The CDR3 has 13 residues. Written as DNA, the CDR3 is TGTGCCAGTAGTATAGCTAAGGGCACTGAAGCTTTCTTT. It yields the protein CASSIAKGTEAFF.

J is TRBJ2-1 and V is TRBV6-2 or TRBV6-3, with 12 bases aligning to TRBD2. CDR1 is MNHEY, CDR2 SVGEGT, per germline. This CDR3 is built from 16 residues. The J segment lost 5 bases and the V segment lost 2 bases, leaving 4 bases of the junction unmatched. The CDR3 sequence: CASSYRTSGVNNEQFF. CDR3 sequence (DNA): TGTGCCAGCAGTTACCGGACTAGCGGGGTAAACAATGAGCAGTTCTTC.

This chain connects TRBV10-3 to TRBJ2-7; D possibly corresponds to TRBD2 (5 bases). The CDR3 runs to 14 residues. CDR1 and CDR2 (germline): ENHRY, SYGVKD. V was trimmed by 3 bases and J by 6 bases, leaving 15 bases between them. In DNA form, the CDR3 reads TGTGCCATCAGTGACTCGAGAGGGTCGGGCGAGCAGTACTTC. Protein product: CAISDSRGSGEQYF.

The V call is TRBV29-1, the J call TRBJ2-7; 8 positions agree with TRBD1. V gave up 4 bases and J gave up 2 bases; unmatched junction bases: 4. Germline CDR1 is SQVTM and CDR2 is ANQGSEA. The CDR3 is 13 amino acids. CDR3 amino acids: CSVAGQGPYEQYF. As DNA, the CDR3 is TGCAGCGTTGCCGGACAGGGTCCCTACGAGCAGTACTTC.

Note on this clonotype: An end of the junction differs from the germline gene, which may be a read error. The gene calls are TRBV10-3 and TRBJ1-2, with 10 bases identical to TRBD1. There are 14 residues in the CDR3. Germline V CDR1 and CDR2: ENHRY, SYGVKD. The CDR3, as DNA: TGTGCCGTCAGTGAGGGGACAGGGGTCTATGGCTACACCTTC. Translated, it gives CAVSEGTGVYGYTF.

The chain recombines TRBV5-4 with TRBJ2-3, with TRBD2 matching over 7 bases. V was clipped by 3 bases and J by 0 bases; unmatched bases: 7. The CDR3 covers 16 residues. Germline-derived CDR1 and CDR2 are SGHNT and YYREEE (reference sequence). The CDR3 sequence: CASSYWGGTSTDTQYF. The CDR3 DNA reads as TGTGCCAGCAGCTATTGGGGGGGTACTAGCACAGATACGCAGTATTTT. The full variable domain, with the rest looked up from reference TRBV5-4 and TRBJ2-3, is ETGVTQSPTHLIKTRGQQVTLRCSSQSGHNTVSWYQQALGQGPQFIFQYYREEENGRGNFPPRFSGLQFPNYSSELNVNALELDDSALYLCASSYWGGTSTDTQYFGPGTRLTVL.

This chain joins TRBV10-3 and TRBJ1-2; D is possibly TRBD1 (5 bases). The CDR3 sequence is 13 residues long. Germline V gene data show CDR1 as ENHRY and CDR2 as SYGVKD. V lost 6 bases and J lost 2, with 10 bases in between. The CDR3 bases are TGTGCCATCAGGGAGACAGTCAACTATGGCTACACCTTC. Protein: CAIRETVNYGYTF.

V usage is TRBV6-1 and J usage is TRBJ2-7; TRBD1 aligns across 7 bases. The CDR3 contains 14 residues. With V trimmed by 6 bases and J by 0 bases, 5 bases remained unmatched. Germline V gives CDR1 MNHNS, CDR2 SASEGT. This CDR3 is CASRGQESSYEQYF. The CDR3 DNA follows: TGTGCCAGCAGAGGACAGGAAAGCTCCTACGAGCAGTACTTC.

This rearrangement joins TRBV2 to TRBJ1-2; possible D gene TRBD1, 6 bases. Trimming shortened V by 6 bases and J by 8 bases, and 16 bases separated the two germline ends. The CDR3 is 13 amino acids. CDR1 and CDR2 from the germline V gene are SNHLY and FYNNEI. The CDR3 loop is CASSLSGGQGYTF. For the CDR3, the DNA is TGTGCCAGCAGCTTATCCGGGGGCCAGGGCTACACCTTC.

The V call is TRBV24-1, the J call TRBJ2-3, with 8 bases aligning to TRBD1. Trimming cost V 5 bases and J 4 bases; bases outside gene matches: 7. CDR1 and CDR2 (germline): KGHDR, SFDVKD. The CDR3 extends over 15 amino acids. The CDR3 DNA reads TGTGCCACCAGTGCTCTTGGACAGGGTCCAGATACGCAGTATTTT. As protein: CATSALGQGPDTQYF.

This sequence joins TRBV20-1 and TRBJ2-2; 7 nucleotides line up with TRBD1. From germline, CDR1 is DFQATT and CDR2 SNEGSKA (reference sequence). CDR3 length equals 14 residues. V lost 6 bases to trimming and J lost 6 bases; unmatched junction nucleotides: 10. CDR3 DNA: TGCAGTGCATTGAAGGGGGCGCAGGCCGGGGAGCTGTTTTTT. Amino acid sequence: CSALKGAQAGELFF.

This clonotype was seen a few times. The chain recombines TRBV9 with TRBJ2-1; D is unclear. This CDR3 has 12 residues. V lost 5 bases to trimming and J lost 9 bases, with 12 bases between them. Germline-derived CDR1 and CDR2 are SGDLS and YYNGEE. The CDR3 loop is CASSGEAIEQFF. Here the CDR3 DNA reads TGTGCCAGCAGTGGGGAAGCAATTGAGCAGTTCTTC.